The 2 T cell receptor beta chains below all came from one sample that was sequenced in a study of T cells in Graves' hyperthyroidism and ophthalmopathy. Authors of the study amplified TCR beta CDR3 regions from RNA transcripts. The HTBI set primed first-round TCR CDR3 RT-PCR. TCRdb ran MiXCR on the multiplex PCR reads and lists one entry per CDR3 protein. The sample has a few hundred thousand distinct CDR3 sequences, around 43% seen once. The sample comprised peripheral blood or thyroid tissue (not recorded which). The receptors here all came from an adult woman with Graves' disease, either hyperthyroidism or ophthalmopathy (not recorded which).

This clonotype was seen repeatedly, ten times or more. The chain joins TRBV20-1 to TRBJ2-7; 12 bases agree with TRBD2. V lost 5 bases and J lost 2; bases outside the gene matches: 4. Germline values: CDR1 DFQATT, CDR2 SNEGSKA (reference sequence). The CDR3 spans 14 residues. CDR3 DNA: TGCAGTGCTGTAGGACTAGCGGGGACCTACGAGCAGTACTTC. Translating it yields CSAVGLAGTYEQYF.

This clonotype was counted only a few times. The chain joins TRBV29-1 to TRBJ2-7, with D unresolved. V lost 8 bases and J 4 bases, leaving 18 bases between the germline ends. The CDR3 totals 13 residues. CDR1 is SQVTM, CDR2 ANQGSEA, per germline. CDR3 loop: CSLEGISWYEQYF. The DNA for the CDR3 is TGCAGCTTAGAAGGGATAAGTTGGTACGAGCAGTACTTC.